The present entry profiles one T cell receptor (beta chain) with its context. Its specificity is not known. This sample is part of a study of T cell responses to AZD1222 COVID-19 vaccine. Study-level results: Among the donors, most were white British and more were female, and clonal diversity was possibly underestimated. The breadth and depth of Spike-specific TCRs increased once two AZD1222 doses had been given.

TCRdb's copy holds only in-frame clones and misses some; the assay was immunoSEQ multiplex PCR. The data hold 100,000 or so clones, with around 95% observed a single time. The receptor comes from an adult in good health. The specimen was peripheral blood, collected on day 0 of AZD1222 vaccination.

The CDR3 region is CAWDGSSGNTIYF. CDR3 coding DNA: TGTGCCTGGGACGGGAGCTCTGGAAACACCATATATTTT. V gene TRBV30 combines with J gene TRBJ1-3; D remains unclear. The ends were cut back, 5 bases at V and 0 bases at J, with 8 bases in the middle. CDR1 and CDR2 from the germline V gene are GTSNPN and SVGIG (reference sequence). The CDR3 totals 13 residues.